This T cell receptor (beta chain) stems from a study of T cell responses to AZD1222 COVID-19 vaccine. Study-level points and caveats: The donor group comprised mostly white British people and more females; the analysis possibly underestimated clonal diversity. Researchers took repertoire samples only after the peak T cell response had come. With two AZD1222 doses given, Spike-specific TCR breadth and depth both rose. Among spike-specific TCRs, nearly half reportedly target unmutated variant regions.

In germline, CDR1 is MDHEN, CDR2 SYDVKM. The CDR3 has 13 residues. Trimming removed 6 bases from V and 9 bases from J, with 17 bases in between. A note on this clone: What it binds is not known.

Repertoires were generated with immunoSEQ multiplex PCR, while TCRdb's copy carries only in-frame clones and drops some. This sample has tens of thousands of clones, with approximately 83% found just once. This sample comprised peripheral blood, obtained on day 0 of AZD1222 vaccination. The TCR originated in an adult in good health. The rearrangement uses TRBV28 and TRBJ1-2, with D unresolved. Written as DNA, the CDR3 is TGTGCCAGCAGACCCTTTCGTAAGGCAAGCTACACCTTC. Its translation: CASRPFRKASYTF.